Each of the 30 T cell receptor beta chains below was sequenced from the same sample in a study of T cells after yellow fever vaccination. From the 5' RACE reads, TCRdb called clonotypes with MiXCR, one entry per CDR3 protein. The data contain some 260,000 distinct CDR3 sequences, roughly 5% of them singletons. The sequences come from CD4+ T cells sorted from PBMCs, collected on the day of the yellow fever booster vaccination. The receptors originated from a man aged 18 to 30 who received the YFV17D yellow fever vaccine.

This clonotype was seen a few times. J is TRBJ2-7 and V is TRBV6-6, with a possible D match to TRBD2 (7 bases). The CDR3 length is 13 residues. The germline V gene has CDR1 MNHNY and CDR2 SVGAGI (reference sequence). Deletions cut 7 bases from V and 6 bases from J, with 16 bases between. Written as DNA, the CDR3 is TGTGCCAGCATGGTGGGGGCGGGGGTCGAGCAGTACGTC. Translation gives CASMVGAGVEQYV.

Ten or more counts support this clonotype. This chain uses TRBV4-3 with TRBJ1-2, with D possibly TRBD1 on 5 matching bases. V lost 0 bases and J lost 4, with 12 bases in between. The CDR3 contains 15 residues. Germline lookup yields CDR1 LGHNA and CDR2 YSLEER. CDR3 sequence reads: CASSQERTLGYGYTF. The CDR3 DNA sequence: TGCGCCAGCAGCCAAGAACGGACATTGGGCTATGGCTACACCTTC.

The chain recombines TRBV7-2 with TRBJ2-2, with D possibly TRBD2 on 5 matching bases. The CDR3 extends over 14 amino acids. Between the trimmed V and J ends, which lost 5 bases and 9 bases, there was a span of 16 bases. Germline CDR1 and CDR2: SGHTA and FQGNSA. CDR3 protein: CASSLLRGARELFF. The CDR3 DNA follows: TGTGCCAGCAGCCTACTTCGGGGAGCGAGGGAGCTGTTTTTT. Full variable domain (missing parts from reference TRBV7-2 and TRBJ2-2): GAGVSQSPSNKVTEKGKDVELRCDPISGHTALYWYRQSLGQGLEFLIYFQGNSAPDKSGLPSDRFSAERTGGSVSTLTIQRTQQEDSAVYLCASSLLRGARELFFGEGSRLTVL.

In its sample, this clonotype was seen many times. The J gene is TRBJ1-2, the V gene TRBV6-2 or TRBV6-3, with D unclear. The V and J ends lost 6 bases and 5 bases respectively, with 10 bases between them. CDR1 is MNHEY and CDR2 is SVGEGT in the germline V gene. The CDR3 contains 12 residues. CDR3 sequence: CASRSLPYGYTF. CDR3 nucleotide sequence: TGTGCCAGCAGATCCCTGCCTTATGGCTACACCTTC.

Ten or more counts support this clonotype. This chain uses TRBV21-1 with TRBJ2-5. TRBV21-1 is an annotated pseudogene. The CDR3 covers 15 residues. In nucleotides, the CDR3 is TGTGCCAGCAGCAAAAGGCGGCACCGTAGAGAGACCCAGTACTTC. It yields the protein CASSKRRHRRETQYF.

This clonotype turned up a few times. The chain recombines TRBV29-1 with TRBJ1-2, with a tentative D call TRBD1 (5 bases). Germline V gene sequence: CDR1 SQVTM, CDR2 ANQGSEA. This CDR3 is built from 14 residues. CDR3 DNA sequence: TGCGCCGCCGCCGGGACTACCAATCACTATGGCTACACCTTC. Translation gives CAAAGTTNHYGYTF.

This chain uses TRBV14 with TRBJ1-1; the D gene is possibly TRBD1 (6 bases). The CDR3 is 14 amino acids. Deletions cut 4 bases from V and 1 base from J, with 10 bases between. CDR1 and CDR2 from the germline V gene are SGHDN and FVKESK. The CDR3 coding sequence is TGTGCCAGCAGCCGGACAGCCAGGAACACTGAAGCTTTCTTT. This encodes CASSRTARNTEAFF.

The table lists this clonotype with many counts. This chain connects TRBV18 to TRBJ2-3; D is unclear. The CDR3 loop spans 16 amino acids. Trimming pared 2 bases from V and 2 bases from J, leaving 14 bases between. Germline V gives CDR1 KGHSH, CDR2 LQKENI. The CDR3 spells CASSPTIQVFTDTQYF. The CDR3 DNA reads as TGTGCCAGCTCACCAACGATCCAGGTGTTCACAGATACGCAGTATTTT.

In this sample, this clonotype turned up many times. The chain uses TRBV20-1 and TRBJ2-3; 9 nucleotides line up with TRBD1. CDR1 and CDR2 from the germline V gene are DFQATT and SNEGSKA (reference sequence). CDR3 length equals 15 residues. Losses at the gene ends were 2 bases for V and 2 bases for J; bases not matched to a gene: 5. The CDR3 sequence: CSARPGQGATDTQYF. CDR3 sequence (DNA): TGCAGTGCTAGACCGGGACAGGGTGCCACAGATACGCAGTATTTT.

The table lists this clonotype with a few counts. V and J are TRBV7-3 and TRBJ2-3; 8 bases line up with TRBD2. The CDR3 is made up of 18 amino acids. Trimming removed 1 base from V and 0 bases from J; junction bases left unmatched: 9. The germline CDR1 and CDR2 sequences are SGHTA and FQGTGA. The CDR3 reads CASSLSSGGGLSTDTQYF. The CDR3 DNA reads as TGTGCCAGCAGCTTAAGTTCCGGCGGGGGGTTGAGCACAGATACGCAGTATTTT.

The chain uses TRBV18 and TRBJ2-7, with D perhaps matching TRBD1 or TRBD2 (6 bases each). V lost 3 bases, J lost 2 bases, and 8 bases lay in between. In germline, CDR1 is KGHSH, CDR2 LQKENI. CDR3 length: 13 amino acids. The CDR3 nucleotides are TGTGCCAGCTCACCCGGGGGCACCTACGAGCAGTACGTC. As protein: CASSPGGTYEQYV.

The CDR3 spells CASRELGQGAPLHF. CDR3 DNA: TGTGCCAGCAGGGAGCTCGGGCAGGGAGCACCCCTCCACTTT. This sequence joins TRBV6-5 and TRBJ1-6; possible D gene TRBD1, 5 bases. The CDR3 runs to 14 residues. V was pared by 6 bases and J by 11 bases, with 17 bases between. Germline loops: CDR1 MNHEY, CDR2 SVGAGI.

This clonotype was seen a few times. The chain carries TRBV11-3 and TRBJ2-1; the D gene is possibly TRBD1 (6 bases). V was cut by 4 bases and J by 4 bases, with 14 bases left in between. The CDR3 loop spans 15 amino acids. Germline V lookup: CDR1 SGHNT, CDR2 YENEEA. The CDR3 region has the DNA TGTGCCAGCAGCTCTCAGGGGACCCCTTACAATGAGCAGTTCTTC. This encodes CASSSQGTPYNEQFF.

This clonotype was detected a few times. The chain employs TRBV5-1 and TRBJ1-2; 7 nucleotides agree with TRBD1. CDR3 size: 15 residues. The V segment lost 3 bases and the J segment 8 bases; nucleotides outside the gene matches: 13. Germline-derived CDR1 and CDR2 are SGHRS and YFSETQ. The CDR3 is CASSYRVGDSRGYTF. CDR3 DNA: TGCGCCAGCAGCTACCGCGTCGGGGACAGTCGCGGCTACACCTTC.

This clonotype was counted a few times. The rearrangement joins TRBV23-1 to TRBJ1-5, with D tentatively TRBD1 (5 bases). TRBV23-1 is recorded as an ORF, its role being uncertain. The CDR3 is made up of 15 amino acids. Trimming pared 3 bases from V and 0 bases from J, leaving 9 bases between. The CDR3: CASSHLRVSNQPQHF. The CDR3 region has the DNA TGCGCCAGCAGTCACCTCAGGGTTAGCAATCAGCCCCAGCATTTT.

The chain employs TRBV27 and TRBJ2-4, with unresolved D. V gave up 2 bases and J gave up 1 base, with 15 bases separating them. Germline V lookup: CDR1 MNHEY, CDR2 SMNVEV (reference sequence). CDR3 length: 17 residues. The CDR3 sequence is CASSLNPRTTAKNIQYF. CDR3 in DNA: TGTGCCAGCAGTTTAAATCCCCGAACGACCGCCAAAAACATTCAGTACTTC.

The V gene is TRBV5-1, the J gene TRBJ2-1, with 7 bases aligning to TRBD2. The V gene's germline CDR1 is SGHRS and CDR2 YFSETQ. The V and J ends lost 1 base and 10 bases, in that order; junction bases with no gene match: 5. This CDR3 is built from 13 residues. CDR3 residues: CASSLYRRGEQFF. CDR3 DNA: TGCGCCAGCAGCTTGTATAGGCGGGGGGAGCAGTTCTTC.

This clonotype was picked up many times. This chain connects TRBV4-3 to TRBJ1-1; no definite D call. This CDR3 is built from 14 residues. Trimming took 4 bases from V and 8 from J, leaving 17 bases between them. Germline V lookup: CDR1 LGHNA, CDR2 YSLEER. CDR3 sequence reads: CASSRREGGSEAFF. DNA of the CDR3: TGCGCCAGCAGCCGGCGAGAGGGCGGCAGCGAAGCTTTCTTT.

V gene TRBV29-1 combines with J gene TRBJ1-2, with 8 bases aligning to TRBD1. The V gene's germline CDR1 is SQVTM and CDR2 ANQGSEA. The J segment lost 6 bases and the V segment lost 7 bases, leaving 10 bases of the junction unmatched. This CDR3 has 13 residues. The DNA of the CDR3 is TGCAGCGCCCGGACAGGGATGTTCCATGGCTACACCTTC. Encoded protein: CSARTGMFHGYTF.

This clonotype was observed a few times. The rearrangement uses TRBV18 and TRBJ2-7; the match to TRBD1 covers 9 bases. In germline, CDR1 is KGHSH, CDR2 LQKENI. The V gene end was trimmed by 8 bases and the J gene end by 6 bases; junction bases not matched to a gene: 8. The CDR3 contains 13 residues. CDR3 bases: TGTGCCAGCAACCGGGACAGGGTAGGCGAGCAGTACTTC. It is translated as CASNRDRVGEQYF.

This clonotype was recorded many times. The chain recombines TRBV7-2 with TRBJ2-7; the D call may be TRBD1 or TRBD2 (6 bases each). Trimming took 0 bases from V and 7 from J, leaving 13 bases between them. Germline V CDR1 and CDR2: SGHTA, FQGNSA. The CDR3 has 14 residues. The CDR3 nucleotides are TGTGCCAGCAGCTTAGCATTAGGAGGGGGGGAGCAGTACTTC. Protein product: CASSLALGGGEQYF.

The chain has TRBV6-6 and TRBJ1-6; 7 bases align to TRBD1. CDR1 MNHNY and CDR2 SVGAGI come from the germline V gene (reference sequence). This CDR3 is built from 14 residues. The J segment lost 7 bases and the V segment lost 6 bases, leaving 6 bases of the junction unmatched. CDR3 sequence reads: CASRSRQGNSPLHF. As DNA, the CDR3 is TGTGCCAGCAGGTCTCGACAGGGAAATTCACCCCTCCACTTT.

This clonotype was picked up many times. V gene TRBV20-1 combines with J gene TRBJ1-1; 7 positions agree with TRBD1. The CDR3 runs 14 residues. The germline V gene has CDR1 DFQATT and CDR2 SNEGSKA (reference sequence). J was trimmed by 5 bases and V by 2 bases; bases with no gene match: 8. This CDR3 reads CSARRGGAGTEAFF. The CDR3 region has the DNA TGCAGTGCTAGACGAGGGGGCGCGGGGACTGAAGCTTTCTTT.

This clonotype has only a few counts. The chain couples TRBV20-1 to TRBJ2-3; perhaps TRBD2 as D (6 bases). This CDR3 is built from 12 residues. The germline V gene has CDR1 DFQATT and CDR2 SNEGSKA (reference sequence). The V end lost 3 bases, the J end lost 5 bases, and 9 bases lay between the germline ends. The CDR3 coding sequence is TGCAGTGCTAGGAGGGAGGTAGATACGCAGTATTTT. It translates to CSARREVDTQYF.

This clonotype was recorded many times. This chain connects TRBV7-2 to TRBJ2-7; TRBD2 matches at 11 bases. This CDR3 has 16 amino acids. CDR1 is SGHTA and CDR2 is FQGNSA in the germline V gene. Losses at the gene ends were 5 bases for V and 2 bases for J; bases not matched to a gene: 8. The CDR3 DNA follows: TGTGCCAGCAGCCCCCTAGCGGGGGGCCCGACCTACGAGCAGTACTTC. It codes for CASSPLAGGPTYEQYF. Drawing the rest from reference TRBV7-2 and TRBJ2-7, the complete variable domain is GAGVSQSPSNKVTEKGKDVELRCDPISGHTALYWYRQSLGQGLEFLIYFQGNSAPDKSGLPSDRFSAERTGGSVSTLTIQRTQQEDSAVYLCASSPLAGGPTYEQYFGPGTRLTVT.

This clonotype was counted only a few times. This sequence joins TRBV3-1 and TRBJ2-7, with no clear D. Germline V gives CDR1 LGHDT, CDR2 YNNKEL (reference sequence). V dropped 1 base and J dropped 6 bases, with 4 bases sitting between them. The CDR3 has 11 residues. The CDR3 DNA sequence: TGTGCCAGCAGCCAAGTGGGCGAGCAGTACTTC. Translated: CASSQVGEQYF.

This clonotype has more than one count but fewer than ten. CDR3 amino acids: CASSRQDGSYNEQFF. In DNA form, the CDR3 reads TGCGCCAGCAGCCGACAGGACGGGTCCTACAATGAGCAGTTCTTC. J is TRBJ2-1 and V is TRBV5-1; TRBD1 is a possible D gene (6 bases). Germline V gene data show CDR1 as SGHRS and CDR2 as YFSETQ. CDR3 size: 15 residues. The ends were cut back, 4 bases at V and 1 base at J, with 12 bases in the middle. Together with reference TRBV5-1 and TRBJ2-1, the CDR3 gives the full variable domain: KAGVTQTPRYLIKTRGQQVTLSCSPISGHRSVSWYQQTPGQGLQFLFEYFSETQRNKGNFPGRFSGRQFSNSRSEMNVSTLELGDSALYLCASSRQDGSYNEQFFGPGTRLTVL.

The chain recombines TRBV20-1 with TRBJ2-7, with a possible D match to TRBD1 (7 bases). Trimming shortened V by 4 bases and J by 3 bases, and 13 bases separated the two germline ends. The CDR3 contains 13 residues. Germline lookup yields CDR1 DFQATT and CDR2 SNEGSKA (reference sequence). CDR3: CSATAGGNYEQYV. In nucleotides, the CDR3 is TGCAGTGCTACGGCAGGGGGGAACTACGAGCAGTACGTC.

This clonotype has a handful of counts. The chain combines TRBV7-9 with TRBJ2-7; D is uncertain. V was trimmed by 3 bases and J by 2 bases, leaving 11 bases between them. The germline V gene has CDR1 SEHNR and CDR2 FQNEAQ (reference sequence). The CDR3 runs 14 residues. The CDR3 nucleotides are TGTGCCAGCAGCTTCGGTGGGCAGACCTACGAGCAGTACGTC. It specifies CASSFGGQTYEQYV.

This clonotype was recorded many times. This chain links TRBV5-1 with TRBJ2-7; the match to TRBD2 covers 10 bases. CDR1 SGHRS and CDR2 YFSETQ come from the germline V gene. Germline trimming cut 1 base from V and 2 bases from J; bases unmatched to any gene: 24. CDR3 length: 22 residues. CDR3 sequence reads: CASSLTPAWPSGGTSGAYEQYF. The DNA of the CDR3 is TGCGCCAGCAGCTTGACCCCCGCCTGGCCTAGCGGGGGTACTAGCGGAGCCTACGAGCAGTACTTC. The full variable domain, rest sourced from reference TRBV5-1 and TRBJ2-7, is KAGVTQTPRYLIKTRGQQVTLSCSPISGHRSVSWYQQTPGQGLQFLFEYFSETQRNKGNFPGRFSGRQFSNSRSEMNVSTLELGDSALYLCASSLTPAWPSGGTSGAYEQYFGPGTRLTVT.